This section outlines one TCR beta chain sequence together with its context. The antigen is not known. The sample belongs to a study of shared clonotypes between healthy human individuals. Regarding the study as a whole: Among a handful of donors, approximately 4.6% of naive CD4 clonotypes were found in common. Naive subsets typically showed greater estimated richness than memory subsets.

Losses at the gene ends were 2 bases for V and 10 bases for J; bases not matched to a gene: 1. This CDR3 is built from 11 residues. CDR1 is MNHNY and CDR2 is SVGAGI in the germline V gene (reference sequence). Template for every sorted-subset replicate PCR totaled about 0.2 ug DNA, some 30,000 T cell genomes. Clones were read by immunoSEQ multiplex PCR, and TCRdb kept only the in-frame ones, dropping some. The sample includes roughly 680,000 clones, around 77% of them seen just once. The chain is built from TRBV6-6 and TRBJ2-7; 8 nucleotides match TRBD1. The material sequenced was memory CD4+ T cells sorted from blood. The subset denotes: CD45RA-negative fraction. The clonotype originates from a woman in her twenties or thirties in good health. The CDR3 protein is CASSYGQGQYF. The CDR3 nucleotides are TGTGCCAGCAGTTACGGACAGGGACAGTACTTC.